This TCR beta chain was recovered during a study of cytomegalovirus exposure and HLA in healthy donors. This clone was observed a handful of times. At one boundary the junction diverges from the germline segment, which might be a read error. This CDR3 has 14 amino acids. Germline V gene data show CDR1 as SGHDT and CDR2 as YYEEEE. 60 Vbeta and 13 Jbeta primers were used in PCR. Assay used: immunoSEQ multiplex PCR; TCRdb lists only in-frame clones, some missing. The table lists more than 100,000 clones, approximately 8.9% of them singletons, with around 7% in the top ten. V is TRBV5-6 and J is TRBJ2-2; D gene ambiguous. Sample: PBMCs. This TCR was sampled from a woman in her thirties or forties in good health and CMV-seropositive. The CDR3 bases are TGTGCCAGCAGTTTGGGCGGAGACACCGGGGAGCTGTTTTTT. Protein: CASSLGGDTGELFF.